This T cell receptor (beta chain) was profiled in a study of radiation and T cells in renal cell carcinoma. Study-level points and caveats: No pretreatment tumor biopsies were available for baseline clonotypes. Top tumor clonotypes rose in blood 2 weeks post-radiation, then contracted.

TCRdb's copy holds only in-frame clones and misses some; the assay was immunoSEQ multiplex PCR. The sample lists some 130,000 clones; 70% to 90% were seen once. Time point: blood 2 weeks post-SBRT. Treatment specified: 15 Gy SBRT to primary tumor, nephrectomy 4 weeks later. Clear cell pathology was present in this patient's renal cell carcinoma. About this clone itself: Its antigen is undetermined.

The V segment lost 6 bases and the J segment 1 base; nucleotides outside the gene matches: 5. The length of the CDR3 is 14 residues. Germline CDR1 SGHRS, CDR2 YFSETQ. The clonotype was recovered from a woman aged 70-85 years with renal cell carcinoma. This rearrangement joins TRBV5-1 to TRBJ2-5; TRBD1 agrees at 8 bases. Sequencing was performed on blood, taken from a patient whose treatment included radiotherapy and nephrectomy. The CDR3 protein is CASTLTGGQETQYF. In DNA form, the CDR3 reads TGCGCCAGCACCCTAACAGGGGGCCAAGAGACCCAGTACTTC.